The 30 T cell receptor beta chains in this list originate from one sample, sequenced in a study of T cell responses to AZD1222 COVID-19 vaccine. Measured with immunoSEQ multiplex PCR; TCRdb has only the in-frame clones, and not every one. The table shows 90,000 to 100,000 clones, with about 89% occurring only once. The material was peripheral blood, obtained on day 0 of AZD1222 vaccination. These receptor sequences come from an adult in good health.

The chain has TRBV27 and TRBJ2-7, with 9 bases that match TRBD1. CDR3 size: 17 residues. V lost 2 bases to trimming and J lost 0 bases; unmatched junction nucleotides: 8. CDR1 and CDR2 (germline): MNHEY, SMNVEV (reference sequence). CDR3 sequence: CASSLIRTGAASYEQYF. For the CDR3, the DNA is TGTGCCAGCAGTTTAATTCGGACAGGGGCCGCCTCCTACGAGCAGTACTTC.

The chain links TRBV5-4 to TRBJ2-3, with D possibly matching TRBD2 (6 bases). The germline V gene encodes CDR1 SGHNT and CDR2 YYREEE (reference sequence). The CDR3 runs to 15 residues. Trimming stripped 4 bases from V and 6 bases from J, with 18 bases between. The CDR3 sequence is CASSPMEGSFDTQYF. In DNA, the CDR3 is TGTGCCAGCAGCCCAATGGAGGGGTCCTTTGATACGCAGTATTTT.

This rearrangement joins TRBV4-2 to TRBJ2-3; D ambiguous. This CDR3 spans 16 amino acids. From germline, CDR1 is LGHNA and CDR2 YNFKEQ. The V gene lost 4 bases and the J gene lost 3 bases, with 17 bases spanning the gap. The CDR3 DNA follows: TGTGCCAGCAGCCTTCACCGAGCATTGGAAACAGATACGCAGTATTTT. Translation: CASSLHRALETDTQYF.

As DNA, the CDR3 is TGTGCCAGCAGTTATACAGGGGGGACTAATGAAAAACTGTTTTTT. This sequence encodes CASSYTGGTNEKLFF. This rearrangement joins TRBV6-5 to TRBJ1-4; 8 nucleotides align to TRBD1. The CDR3 runs to 15 residues. The V and J ends lost 3 bases and 2 bases, in that order; junction bases with no gene match: 2. Per germline, CDR1 MNHEY and CDR2 SVGAGI.

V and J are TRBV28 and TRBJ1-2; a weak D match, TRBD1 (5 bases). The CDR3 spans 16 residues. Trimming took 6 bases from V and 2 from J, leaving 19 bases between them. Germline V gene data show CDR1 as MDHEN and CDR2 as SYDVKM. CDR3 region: CASRTPGSIRNYGYTF. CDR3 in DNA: TGTGCCAGCAGGACTCCAGGGAGTATTCGAAACTATGGCTACACCTTC.

The CDR3 loop reads CAGLDTGDYGYTF. CDR3 DNA sequence: TGTGCCGGTCTAGATACAGGGGACTATGGCTACACCTTC. V and J are TRBV2 and TRBJ1-2, with 7 bases identical to TRBD1. Germline V CDR1 and CDR2: SNHLY, FYNNEI. This CDR3 has 13 residues. The V segment lost 11 bases and the J segment 3 bases; nucleotides outside the gene matches: 9.

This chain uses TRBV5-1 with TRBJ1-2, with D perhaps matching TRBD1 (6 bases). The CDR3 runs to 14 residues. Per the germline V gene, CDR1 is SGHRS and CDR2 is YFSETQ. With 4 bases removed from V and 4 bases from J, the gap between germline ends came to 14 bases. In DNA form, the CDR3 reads TGCGCCAGCAGCCCGGAGGGGGAAGGCTATGGCTACACCTTC. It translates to CASSPEGEGYGYTF.

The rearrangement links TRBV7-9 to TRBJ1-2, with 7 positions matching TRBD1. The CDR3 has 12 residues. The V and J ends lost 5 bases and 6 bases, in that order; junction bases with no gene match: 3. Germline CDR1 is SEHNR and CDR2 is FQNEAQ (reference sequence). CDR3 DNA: TGTGCCAGCAGCAGGGGGCCGGATGGCTACACCTTC. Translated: CASSRGPDGYTF.

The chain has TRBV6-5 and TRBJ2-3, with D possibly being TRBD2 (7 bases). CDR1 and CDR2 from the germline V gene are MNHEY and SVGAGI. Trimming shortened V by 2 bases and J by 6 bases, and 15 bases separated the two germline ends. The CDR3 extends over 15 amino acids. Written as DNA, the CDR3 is TGTGCCAGCAGTTACGGCCGGGGGGCCGCGGATACGCAGTATTTT. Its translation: CASSYGRGAADTQYF.

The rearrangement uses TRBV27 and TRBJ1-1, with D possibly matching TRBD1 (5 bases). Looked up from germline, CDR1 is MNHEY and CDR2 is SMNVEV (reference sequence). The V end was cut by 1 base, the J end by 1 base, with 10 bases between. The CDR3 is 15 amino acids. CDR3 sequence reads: CASSLFLQGNTEAFF. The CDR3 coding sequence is TGTGCCAGCAGTTTATTCCTGCAGGGGAACACTGAAGCTTTCTTT.

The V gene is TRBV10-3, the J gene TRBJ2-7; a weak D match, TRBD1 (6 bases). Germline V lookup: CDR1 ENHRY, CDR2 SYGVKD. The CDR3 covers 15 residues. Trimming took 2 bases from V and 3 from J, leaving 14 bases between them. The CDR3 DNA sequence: TGTGCCATCAGTGAGAGGGGTCAGGGGTACTACGAGCAGTACTTC. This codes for CAISERGQGYYEQYF.

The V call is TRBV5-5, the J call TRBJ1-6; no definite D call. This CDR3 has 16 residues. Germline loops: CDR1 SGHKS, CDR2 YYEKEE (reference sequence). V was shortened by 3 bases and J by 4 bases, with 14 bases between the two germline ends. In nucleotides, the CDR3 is TGTGCCAGCAGCTCTGGTGCCGGCTTATATAATTCACCCCTCCACTTT. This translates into CASSSGAGLYNSPLHF.

The CDR3 bases are TGTGCCAGCAGCTTAGGGATGCGGCAAGAGACCCAGTACTTC. Protein sequence: CASSLGMRQETQYF. The genes are TRBV7-2 and TRBJ2-5, with unresolved D. The CDR3 covers 14 residues. V lost 1 base and J 2 bases, leaving 8 bases between the germline ends. CDR1 SGHTA and CDR2 FQGNSA come from the germline V gene.

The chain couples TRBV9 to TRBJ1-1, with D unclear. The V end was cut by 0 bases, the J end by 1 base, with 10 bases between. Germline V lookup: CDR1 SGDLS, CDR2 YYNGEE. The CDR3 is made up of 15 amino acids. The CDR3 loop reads CASSVAPMGNTEAFF. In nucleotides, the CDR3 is TGTGCCAGCAGCGTAGCCCCCATGGGGAACACTGAAGCTTTCTTT. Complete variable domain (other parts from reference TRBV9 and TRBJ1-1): DSGVTQTPKHLITATGQRVTLRCSPRSGDLSVYWYQQSLDQGLQFLIQYYNGEERAKGNILERFSAQQFPDLHSELNLSSLELGDSALYFCASSVAPMGNTEAFFGQGTRLTVV.

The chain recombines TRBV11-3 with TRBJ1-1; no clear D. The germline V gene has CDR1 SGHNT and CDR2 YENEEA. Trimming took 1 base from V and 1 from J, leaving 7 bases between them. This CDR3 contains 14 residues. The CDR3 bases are TGTGCCAGCAGCTTAGTTCCAGGGAACACTGAAGCTTTCTTT. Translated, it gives CASSLVPGNTEAFF. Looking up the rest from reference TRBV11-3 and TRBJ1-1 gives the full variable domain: EAGVVQSPRYKIIEKKQPVAFWCNPISGHNTLYWYLQNLGQGPELLIRYENEEAVDDSQLPKDRFSAERLKGVDSTLKIQPAELGDSAVYLCASSLVPGNTEAFFGQGTRLTVV.

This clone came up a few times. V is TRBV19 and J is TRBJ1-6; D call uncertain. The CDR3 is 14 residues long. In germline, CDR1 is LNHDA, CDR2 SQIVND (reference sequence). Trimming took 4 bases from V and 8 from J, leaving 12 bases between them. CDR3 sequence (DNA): TGTGCCAGTAGTACCACCCCGGTTTATTCACCCCTCCACTTT. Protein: CASSTTPVYSPLHF.

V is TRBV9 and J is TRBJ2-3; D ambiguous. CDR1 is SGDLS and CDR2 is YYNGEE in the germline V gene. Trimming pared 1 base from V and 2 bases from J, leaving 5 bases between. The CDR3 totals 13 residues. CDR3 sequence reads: CASSVWDTDTQYF. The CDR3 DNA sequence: TGTGCCAGCAGCGTATGGGACACAGATACGCAGTATTTT.

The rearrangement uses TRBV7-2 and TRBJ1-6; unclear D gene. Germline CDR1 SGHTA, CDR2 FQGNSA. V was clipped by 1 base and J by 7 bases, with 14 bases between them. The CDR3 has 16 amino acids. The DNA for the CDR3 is TGTGCCAGCAGCTTAGGTTCAGCGGCAGTCAATTCACCCCTCCACTTT. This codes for CASSLGSAAVNSPLHF.

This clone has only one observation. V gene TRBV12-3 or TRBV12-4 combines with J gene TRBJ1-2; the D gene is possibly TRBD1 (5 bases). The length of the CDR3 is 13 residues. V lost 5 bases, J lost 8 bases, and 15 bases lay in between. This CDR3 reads CASSPIGTGGYTF. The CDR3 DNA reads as TGTGCCAGCAGTCCGATCGGGACGGGGGGCTACACCTTC.

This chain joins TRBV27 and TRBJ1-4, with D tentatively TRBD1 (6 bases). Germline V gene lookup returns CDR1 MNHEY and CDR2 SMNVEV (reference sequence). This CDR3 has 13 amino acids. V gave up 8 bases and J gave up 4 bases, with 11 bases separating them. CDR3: CASQQGNNEKLFF. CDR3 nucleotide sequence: TGTGCCAGCCAGCAGGGGAATAATGAAAAACTGTTTTTT.

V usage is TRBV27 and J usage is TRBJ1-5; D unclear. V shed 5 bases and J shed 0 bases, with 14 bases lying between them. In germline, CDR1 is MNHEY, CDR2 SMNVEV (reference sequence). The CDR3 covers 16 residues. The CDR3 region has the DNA TGTGCCAGCAGTCTGGGAGGCGGATATAGCAATCAGCCCCAGCATTTT. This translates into CASSLGGGYSNQPQHF.

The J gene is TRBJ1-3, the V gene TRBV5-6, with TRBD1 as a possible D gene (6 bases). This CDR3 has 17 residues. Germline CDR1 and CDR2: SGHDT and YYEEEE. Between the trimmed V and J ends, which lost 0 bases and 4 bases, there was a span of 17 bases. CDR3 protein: CASSLGPPQTGGNTIYF. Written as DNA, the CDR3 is TGTGCCAGCAGCTTGGGACCCCCGCAGACAGGCGGAAACACCATATATTTT.

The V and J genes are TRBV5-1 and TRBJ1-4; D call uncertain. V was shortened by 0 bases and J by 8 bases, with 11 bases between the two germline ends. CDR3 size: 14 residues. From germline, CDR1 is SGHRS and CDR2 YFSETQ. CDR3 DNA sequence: TGCGCCAGCAGCTTGGAGGGAGATGGGGAAAAACTGTTTTTT. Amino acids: CASSLEGDGEKLFF.

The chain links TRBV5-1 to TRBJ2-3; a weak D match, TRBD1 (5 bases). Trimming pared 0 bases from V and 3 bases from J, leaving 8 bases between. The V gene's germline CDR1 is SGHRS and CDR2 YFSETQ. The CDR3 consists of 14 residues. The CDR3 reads CASSLAQGTDTQYF. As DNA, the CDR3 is TGCGCCAGCAGCTTGGCTCAGGGAACAGATACGCAGTATTTT.

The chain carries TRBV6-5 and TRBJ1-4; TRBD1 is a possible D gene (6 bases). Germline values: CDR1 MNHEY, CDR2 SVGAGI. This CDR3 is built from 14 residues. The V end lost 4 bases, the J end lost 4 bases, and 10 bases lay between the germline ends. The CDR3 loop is CASSLGHSNEKLFF. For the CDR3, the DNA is TGTGCCAGCAGTTTGGGACACAGTAATGAAAAACTGTTTTTT.

The CDR3 reads CASSERGLGYTF. CDR3 bases: TGCGCCAGCAGTGAGAGGGGGCTCGGCTACACCTTC. V usage is TRBV10-2 and J usage is TRBJ1-2; 7 bases agree with TRBD1. The V gene end was trimmed by 2 bases and the J gene end by 8 bases; junction bases not matched to a gene: 2. Germline CDR1 and CDR2: WSHSY and SAAADI. This CDR3 is built from 12 residues.

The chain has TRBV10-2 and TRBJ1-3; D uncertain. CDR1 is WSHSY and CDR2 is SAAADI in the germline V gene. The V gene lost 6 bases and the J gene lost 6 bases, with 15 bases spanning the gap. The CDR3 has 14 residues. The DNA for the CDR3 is TGCGCCAGCAGAAAAGCCACCACGCCAAACACCATATATTTT. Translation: CASRKATTPNTIYF.

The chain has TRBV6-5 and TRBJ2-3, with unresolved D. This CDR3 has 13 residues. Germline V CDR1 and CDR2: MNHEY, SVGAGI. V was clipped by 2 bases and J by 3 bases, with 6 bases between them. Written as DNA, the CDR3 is TGTGCCAGCAGTTACCCCGGGACAGATACGCAGTATTTT. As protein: CASSYPGTDTQYF.

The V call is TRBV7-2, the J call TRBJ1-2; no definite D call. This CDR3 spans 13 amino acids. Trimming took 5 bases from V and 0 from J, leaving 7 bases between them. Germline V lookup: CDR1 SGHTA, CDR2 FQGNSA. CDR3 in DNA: TGTGCCAGCAGCCCGACATCTAACTATGGCTACACCTTC. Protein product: CASSPTSNYGYTF.

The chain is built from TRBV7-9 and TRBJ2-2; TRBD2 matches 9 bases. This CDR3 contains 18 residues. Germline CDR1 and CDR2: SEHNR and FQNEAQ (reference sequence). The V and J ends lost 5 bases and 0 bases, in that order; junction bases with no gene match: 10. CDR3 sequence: CASSHSVAGVPNTGELFF. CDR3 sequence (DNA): TGTGCCAGCAGCCATAGCGTAGCGGGGGTCCCGAACACCGGGGAGCTGTTTTTT.